These T cell receptor beta chains were read from a single sample in a study of response to subunit inactivated influenza vaccine. TCRdb ran MiXCR on the RT-PCR reads and lists one entry per CDR3 protein. The table records some 150,000 distinct CDR3 sequences, approximately 12% of them present only once. The same sample was also used in a study of T cells expressing NK-cell markers.

Sequenced here: CD8+ T cells sorted from PBMCs, sampled about 13 days after vaccination. Every receptor here comes from a man aged 50 to 60 who received an inactivated influenza vaccine. Both conserved end residues are part of each CDR3. D genes are given only for firm matches. Clone size is not always given. Where it is, it says once, few, many or a class for expanded clones.

abundance	v_gene	j_gene	d_gene	CDR3aa	CDR3nt
NA	TRBV19	TRBJ1-1	NA	CASSIVSVNTEAFF	TGTGCCAGTAGTATAGTTTCGGTGAACACTGAAGCTTTCTTT
many	TRBV3-1	TRBJ1-5	NA	CASGGRSNQPQHF	TGTGCCAGCGGGGGGAGGAGCAATCAGCCCCAGCATTTT
few	TRBV12-3/TRBV12-4	TRBJ2-1	NA	CASSLPEQGANEQFF	TGTGCCAGCAGTTTACCGGAACAGGGAGCTAATGAGCAGTTCTTC
NA	TRBV28	TRBJ2-7	NA	CASSTPDRNNEQYF	TGTGCCAGCAGTACCCCTGACAGGAACAACGAGCAGTACTTC
few	TRBV7-3	TRBJ2-3	TRBD1	CASSFTGARTDTQYF	TGTGCCAGCAGCTTCACAGGGGCCCGTACAGATACGCAGTATTTT
few	TRBV15	TRBJ1-1	TRBD1	CATSRVRQGGTEAFF	TGTGCCACCAGCAGAGTCAGACAGGGCGGGACTGAAGCTTTCTTT
many	TRBV4-2	TRBJ2-1	TRBD1	CASSQETGVANEQFF	TGTGCCAGCAGCCAAGAAACAGGGGTGGCTAATGAGCAGTTCTTC
NA	TRBV30	TRBJ2-7	TRBD1	CAWSPGTGTSYEQYF	TGTGCCTGGAGTCCCGGGACAGGGACCTCCTACGAGCAGTACTTC
few	TRBV12-3/TRBV12-4	TRBJ1-6	NA	CASSFGEGNSPLHF	TGTGCCAGCAGTTTTGGGGAGGGCAATTCACCCCTCCACTTT
few	TRBV20-1	TRBJ1-5	TRBD1	CSARTRDSPYSNQPQHF	TGCAGTGCTAGAACCCGGGACAGTCCTTATAGCAATCAGCCCCAGCATTTT
NA	TRBV9	TRBJ2-1	TRBD1	CASSTSGTGGRNEQFF	TGTGCCAGCAGCACCTCCGGGACAGGGGGCCGCAATGAGCAGTTCTTC
NA	TRBV10-3	TRBJ1-1	NA	CAISEYMNTEAFF	TGTGCCATCAGTGAGTACATGAACACTGAAGCTTTCTTT
few	TRBV10-2	TRBJ2-7	NA	CASSELGTRTGEQYF	TGCGCCAGCAGTGAACTCGGGACAAGGACTGGTGAGCAGTACTTC
NA	TRBV28	TRBJ2-1	NA	CASSLRTAYNEQFF	TGTGCCAGCAGTTTGAGGACAGCTTACAATGAGCAGTTCTTC
NA	TRBV3-1	TRBJ2-1	NA	CASSQDAAVYNEQFF	TGTGCCAGCAGCCAAGATGCAGCGGTGTACAATGAGCAGTTCTTC
NA	TRBV5-1	TRBJ1-5	NA	CASSLYGNSNQPQHF	TGCGCCAGCAGCTTGTACGGGAATAGCAATCAGCCCCAGCATTTT
many	TRBV25-1	TRBJ2-1	TRBD2	CASSARGGSEQFF	TGTGCCAGCAGTGCTCGGGGGGGCAGTGAGCAGTTCTTC
few	TRBV29-1	TRBJ2-7	NA	CSVEVQGPVSYEQYF	TGCAGCGTTGAGGTACAGGGCCCCGTGTCCTACGAGCAGTACTTC
few	TRBV28	TRBJ2-1	TRBD1	CASSSRQGADHSSYNEQFF	TGTGCCAGCAGTTCCCGACAGGGGGCGGATCACAGCTCCTACAATGAGCAGTTCTTC
few	TRBV27	TRBJ2-1	TRBD1	CASSTPGTGSNEQFF	TGTGCCAGCAGTACCCCCGGGACAGGGAGCAATGAGCAGTTCTTC
few	TRBV7-9	TRBJ2-7	NA	CASSSEMDTYYEQYF	TGTGCCAGCAGCTCGGAAATGGACACCTACTACGAGCAGTACTTC
NA	TRBV25-1	TRBJ2-7	TRBD2	CASSITGTSAGEQYF	TGTGCCAGCAGTATCACCGGGACTAGCGCTGGCGAGCAGTACTTC
few	TRBV6-2/TRBV6-3	TRBJ2-3	NA	CASSYGRKTDTQYF	TGTGCCAGCAGTTACGGACGGAAGACAGATACGCAGTATTTT
few	TRBV7-6	TRBJ1-2	NA	CASSLQGGDGYTF	TGTGCCAGCAGCTTACAGGGAGGTGATGGCTACACCTTC
NA	TRBV7-6	TRBJ2-7	NA	CASSLGGGKTWDSYEQYF	TGTGCCAGCAGCTTAGGTGGCGGAAAAACGTGGGACTCCTACGAGCAGTACTTC
NA	TRBV5-8	TRBJ2-2	NA	CASSLVAMGTGELFF	TGTGCCAGCAGCTTGGTGGCAATGGGCACCGGGGAGCTGTTTTTT
few	TRBV4-1	TRBJ2-3	NA	CASSQEPGPGWTDTQYF	TGCGCCAGCAGCCAAGAACCGGGGCCGGGTTGGACAGATACGCAGTATTTT
few	TRBV4-2	TRBJ2-1	TRBD2	CASSQVRTSGPPPYNEQFF	TGTGCCAGCAGCCAGGTCAGGACTAGCGGCCCCCCGCCCTACAATGAGCAGTTCTTC
few	TRBV7-9	TRBJ1-2	NA	CASSLAHGRGANGYTF	TGTGCCAGCAGCTTAGCCCACGGAAGGGGAGCGAATGGCTACACCTTC
NA	TRBV25-1	TRBJ2-5	TRBD2	CASRPGGGQETQYF	TGTGCCAGCAGACCCGGGGGGGGGCAAGAGACCCAGTACTTC
few	TRBV3-1	TRBJ2-7	NA	CASSHQNQGTYEQYF	TGTGCCAGCAGCCACCAAAATCAGGGAACCTACGAGCAGTACTTC
NA	TRBV30	TRBJ2-5	TRBD1	CAWFDRSSAGGTQYF	TGTGCCTGGTTCGACAGGAGCTCCGCAGGGGGGACCCAGTACTTC
NA	TRBV6-1	TRBJ2-2	NA	CASSEPTQGTGLNTGELFF	TGTGCCAGCAGTGAACCAACACAGGGTACGGGGCTGAACACCGGGGAGCTGTTTTTT
few	TRBV14	TRBJ1-1	NA	CASSQWGNTEAFF	TGTGCCAGCAGCCAGTGGGGGAACACTGAAGCTTTCTTT
NA	TRBV6-1	TRBJ2-2	NA	CASTELGGPNTGELFF	TGTGCCAGCACCGAACTTGGGGGACCGAACACCGGGGAGCTGTTTTTT
few	TRBV12-3/TRBV12-4	TRBJ2-1	NA	CASSLALQPNEQFF	TGTGCCAGCAGTTTAGCGCTCCAACCTAATGAGCAGTTCTTC
once	TRBV6-5	TRBJ1-1	NA	CASSYSKVAGQPEAFF	TGTGCCAGCAGTTACTCGAAGGTTGCGGGTCAACCTGAAGCTTTCTTT
many	TRBV7-2	TRBJ2-3	NA	CASSLVYTQYF	TGTGCCAGCAGCTTAGTCTATACGCAGTATTTT
many	TRBV20-1	TRBJ2-7	NA	CSAREEGNYEQYF	TGCAGTGCTAGAGAAGAAGGGAACTACGAGCAGTACTTC
NA	TRBV4-1	TRBJ1-1	NA	CASSQVGGANTEAFF	TGCGCCAGCAGCCAAGTAGGTGGGGCGAACACTGAAGCTTTCTTT
NA	TRBV30	TRBJ1-5	NA	CAWSAGISNQPQHF	TGTGCCTGGAGTGCTGGAATATCCAATCAGCCCCAGCATTTT
few	TRBV9	TRBJ2-7	TRBD2	CASSVLGSGTTEQYF	TGTGCCAGCAGCGTCCTGGGTAGCGGGACTACCGAGCAGTACTTC
NA	TRBV7-9	TRBJ2-7	NA	CASSLGASRSEQYF	TGTGCCAGCAGCTTAGGTGCTTCACGGTCGGAGCAGTACTTC
few	TRBV29-1	TRBJ2-7	NA	CSVDSGPEQYF	TGCAGCGTTGATTCGGGGCCCGAGCAGTACTTC
few	TRBV30	TRBJ1-2	NA	CARNQGLFGYTF	TGTGCCCGGAACCAGGGTCTCTTCGGCTACACCTTC
few	TRBV6-2/TRBV6-3	TRBJ2-5	NA	CASSYSVTERGWETQYF	TGTGCCAGCAGTTACTCGGTTACCGAAAGGGGATGGGAGACCCAGTACTTC
NA	TRBV10-3	TRBJ2-1	TRBD2	CATRLAGGRNEQFF	TGTGCCACCAGACTAGCGGGGGGGCGAAATGAGCAGTTCTTC
few	TRBV29-1	TRBJ2-5	TRBD2	CSVEGLAGQPSWETQYF	TGCAGCGTTGAAGGACTAGCGGGACAACCTAGTTGGGAGACCCAGTACTTC
NA	TRBV6-1	TRBJ2-3	NA	CASSPTGLITDTQYF	TGTGCCAGCAGTCCCACGGGACTGATCACAGATACGCAGTATTTT
NA	TRBV6-2/TRBV6-3	TRBJ1-3	NA	CASSYSSGSGNTIYF	TGTGCCAGCAGTTACTCTTCCGGCTCTGGAAACACCATATATTTT
once	TRBV12-3/TRBV12-4	TRBJ2-5	NA	CASSSSGLGETQYF	TGTGCCAGCAGTTCATCAGGGCTTGGAGAGACCCAGTACTTC
NA	TRBV7-9	TRBJ2-3	TRBD1	CASSLVGRGQLDTQYF	TGTGCCAGCAGCTTAGTGGGCAGGGGGCAGTTGGATACGCAGTATTTT
NA	TRBV6-2/TRBV6-3	TRBJ2-3	TRBD2	CASSYLSLAGPSATDTQYF	TGTGCCAGCAGTTACTTGTCCCTAGCGGGGCCCTCCGCCACAGATACGCAGTATTTT
few	TRBV3-1	TRBJ2-7	NA	CASIGTSHEQYF	TGTGCCAGCATCGGAACTAGCCACGAGCAGTACTTC
many	TRBV7-8	TRBJ2-3	TRBD1	CASSYPGTGADTQYF	TGTGCCAGCAGCTACCCCGGGACAGGGGCCGATACGCAGTATTTT
few	TRBV6-1	TRBJ2-2	TRBD1	CASTHRGEQNTGELFF	TGTGCCAGCACCCACAGGGGGGAACAGAACACCGGGGAGCTGTTTTTT
few	TRBV6-2/TRBV6-3	TRBJ2-7	NA	CASSYAHGYEQYF	TGTGCCAGCAGTTACGCGCACGGCTACGAGCAGTACTTC
many	TRBV4-3	TRBJ2-2	TRBD2	CASSQGVAGGPDTGELFF	TGCGCCAGCAGCCAAGGGGTAGCGGGAGGGCCTGACACCGGGGAGCTGTTTTTT
few	TRBV9	TRBJ2-1	TRBD1	CASSAGTGISYNEQFF	TGTGCCAGCAGCGCCGGGACAGGAATTTCCTACAATGAGCAGTTCTTC